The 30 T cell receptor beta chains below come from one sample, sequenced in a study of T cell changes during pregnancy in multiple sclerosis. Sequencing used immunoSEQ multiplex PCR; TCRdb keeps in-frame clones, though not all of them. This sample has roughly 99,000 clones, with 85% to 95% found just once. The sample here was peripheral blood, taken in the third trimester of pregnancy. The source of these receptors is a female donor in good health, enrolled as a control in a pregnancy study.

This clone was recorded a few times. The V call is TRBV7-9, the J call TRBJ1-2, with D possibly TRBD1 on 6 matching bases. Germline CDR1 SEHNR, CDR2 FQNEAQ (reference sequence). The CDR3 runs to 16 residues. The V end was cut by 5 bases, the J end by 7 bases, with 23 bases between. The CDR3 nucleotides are TGTGCCAGCAGCCCAACCGACACAGGGCCTTTGCGTGGCTACACCTTC. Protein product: CASSPTDTGPLRGYTF.

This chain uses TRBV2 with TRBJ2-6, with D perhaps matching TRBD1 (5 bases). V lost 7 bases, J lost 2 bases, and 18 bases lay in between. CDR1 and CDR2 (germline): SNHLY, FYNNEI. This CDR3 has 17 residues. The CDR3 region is CASMFHSGLTGANVLTF. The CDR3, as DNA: TGTGCCAGCATGTTCCACTCAGGGCTTACTGGGGCCAACGTCCTGACTTTC.

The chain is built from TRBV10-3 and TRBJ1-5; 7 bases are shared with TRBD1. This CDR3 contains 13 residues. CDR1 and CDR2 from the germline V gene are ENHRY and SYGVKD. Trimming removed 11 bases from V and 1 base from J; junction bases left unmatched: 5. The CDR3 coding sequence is TGTGCCGCCACGACAGGGAGCAATCAGCCCCAGCATTTT. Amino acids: CAATTGSNQPQHF.

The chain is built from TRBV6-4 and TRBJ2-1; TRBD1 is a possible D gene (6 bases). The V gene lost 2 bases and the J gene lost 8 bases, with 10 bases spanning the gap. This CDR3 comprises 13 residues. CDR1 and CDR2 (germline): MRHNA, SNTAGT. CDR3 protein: CASSDGRGYEQFF. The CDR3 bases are TGTGCCAGCAGTGACGGCAGGGGTTATGAGCAGTTCTTC.

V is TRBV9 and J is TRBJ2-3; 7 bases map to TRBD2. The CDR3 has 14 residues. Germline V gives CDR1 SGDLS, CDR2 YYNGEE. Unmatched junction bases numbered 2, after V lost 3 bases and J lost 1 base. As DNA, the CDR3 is TGTGCCAGCAGCGGCGGGGGTGGCACAGATACGCAGTATTTT. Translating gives CASSGGGGTDTQYF. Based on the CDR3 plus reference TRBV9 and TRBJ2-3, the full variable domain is DSGVTQTPKHLITATGQRVTLRCSPRSGDLSVYWYQQSLDQGLQFLIQYYNGEERAKGNILERFSAQQFPDLHSELNLSSLELGDSALYFCASSGGGGTDTQYFGPGTRLTVL.

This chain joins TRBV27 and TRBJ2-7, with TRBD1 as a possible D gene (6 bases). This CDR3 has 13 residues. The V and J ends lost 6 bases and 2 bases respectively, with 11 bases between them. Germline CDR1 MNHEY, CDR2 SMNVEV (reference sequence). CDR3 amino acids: CASSRDITYEQYF. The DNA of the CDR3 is TGTGCCAGCAGCCGGGACATAACCTACGAGCAGTACTTC.

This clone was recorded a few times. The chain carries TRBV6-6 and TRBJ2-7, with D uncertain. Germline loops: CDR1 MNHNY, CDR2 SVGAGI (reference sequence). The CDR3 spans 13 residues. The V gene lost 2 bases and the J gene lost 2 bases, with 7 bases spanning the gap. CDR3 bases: TGTGCCAGCAGTTACCAGGAAACCTACGAGCAGTACTTC. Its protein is CASSYQETYEQYF.

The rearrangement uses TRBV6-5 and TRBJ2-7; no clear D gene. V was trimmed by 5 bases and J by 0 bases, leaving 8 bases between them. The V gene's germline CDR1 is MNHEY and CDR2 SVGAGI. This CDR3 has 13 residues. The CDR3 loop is CASSTPGSYEQYF. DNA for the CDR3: TGTGCCAGCAGTACGCCGGGCTCCTACGAGCAGTACTTC.

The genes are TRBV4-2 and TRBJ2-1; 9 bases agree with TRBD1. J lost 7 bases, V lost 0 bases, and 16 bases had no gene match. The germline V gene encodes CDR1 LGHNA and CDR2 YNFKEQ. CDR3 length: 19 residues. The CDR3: CASSQEGYGTGILRNEQFF. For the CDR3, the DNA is TGTGCCAGCAGCCAAGAAGGCTATGGGACAGGGATTTTAAGGAATGAGCAGTTCTTC.

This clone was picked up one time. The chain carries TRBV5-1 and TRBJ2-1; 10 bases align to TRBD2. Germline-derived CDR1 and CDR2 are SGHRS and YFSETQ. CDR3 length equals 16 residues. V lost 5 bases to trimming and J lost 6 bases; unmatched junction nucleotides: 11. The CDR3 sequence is CASSLQSGGAGNEQFF. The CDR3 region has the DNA TGCGCCAGCAGTCTACAAAGCGGGGGGGCTGGCAATGAGCAGTTCTTC.

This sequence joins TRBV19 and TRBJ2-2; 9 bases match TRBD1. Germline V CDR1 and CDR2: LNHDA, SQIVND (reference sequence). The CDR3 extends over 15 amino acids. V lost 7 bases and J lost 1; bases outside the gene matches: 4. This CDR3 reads CASTTGQGNTGELFF. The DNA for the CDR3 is TGTGCCAGTACCACGGGACAGGGGAACACCGGGGAGCTGTTTTTT.

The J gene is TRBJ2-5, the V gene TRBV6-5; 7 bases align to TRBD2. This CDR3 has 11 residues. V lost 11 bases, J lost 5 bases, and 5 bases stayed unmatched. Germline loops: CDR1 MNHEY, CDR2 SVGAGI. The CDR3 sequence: CASLGGETQYF. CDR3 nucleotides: TGTGCCTCTCTCGGGGGGGAGACCCAGTACTTC.

The CDR3 protein is CASSLKAGGPYEQYF. The CDR3, as DNA: TGTGCCAGCAGCTTAAAGGCGGGGGGGCCCTACGAGCAGTACTTC. The chain couples TRBV5-4 to TRBJ2-7, with 9 bases matching TRBD2. This CDR3 has 15 residues. The V segment lost 2 bases and the J segment 2 bases; nucleotides outside the gene matches: 5. Germline loops: CDR1 SGHNT, CDR2 YYREEE (reference sequence).

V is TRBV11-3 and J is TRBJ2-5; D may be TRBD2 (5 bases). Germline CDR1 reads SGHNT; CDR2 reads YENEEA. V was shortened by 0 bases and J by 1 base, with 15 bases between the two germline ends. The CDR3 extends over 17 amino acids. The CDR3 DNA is TGTGCCAGCAGCTTAGATATGGTCCGGGATCCCCAAGAGACCCAGTACTTC. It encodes CASSLDMVRDPQETQYF.

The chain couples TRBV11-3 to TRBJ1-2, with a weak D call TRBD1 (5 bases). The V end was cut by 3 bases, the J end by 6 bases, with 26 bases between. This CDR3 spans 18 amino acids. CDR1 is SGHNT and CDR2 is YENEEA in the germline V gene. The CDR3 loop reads CASSLTPRLAGNYNGYTF. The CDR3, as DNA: TGTGCCAGCAGCTTGACCCCACGTCTGGCAGGGAATTATAATGGCTACACCTTC.

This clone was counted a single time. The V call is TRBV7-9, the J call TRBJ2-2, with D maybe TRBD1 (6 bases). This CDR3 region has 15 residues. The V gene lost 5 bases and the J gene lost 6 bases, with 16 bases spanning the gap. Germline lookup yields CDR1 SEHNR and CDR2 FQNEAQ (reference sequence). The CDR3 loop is CASSPIGGPAGELFF. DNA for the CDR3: TGTGCCAGCAGCCCCATTGGGGGCCCCGCCGGGGAGCTGTTTTTT.

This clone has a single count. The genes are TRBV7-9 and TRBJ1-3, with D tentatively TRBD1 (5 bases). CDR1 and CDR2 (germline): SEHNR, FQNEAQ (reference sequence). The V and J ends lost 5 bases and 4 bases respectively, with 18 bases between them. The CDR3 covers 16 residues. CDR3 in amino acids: CASSPLTEMSGNTIYF. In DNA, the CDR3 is TGTGCCAGCAGCCCACTGACAGAGATGTCGGGAAACACCATATATTTT.

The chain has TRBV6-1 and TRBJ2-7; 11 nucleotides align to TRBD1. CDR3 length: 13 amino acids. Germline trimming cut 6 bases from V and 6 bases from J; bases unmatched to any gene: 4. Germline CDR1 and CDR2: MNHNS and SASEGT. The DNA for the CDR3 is TGTGCCAGCAGGTTGGACAGGGGGCGCGAGCAGTACTTC. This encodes CASRLDRGREQYF.

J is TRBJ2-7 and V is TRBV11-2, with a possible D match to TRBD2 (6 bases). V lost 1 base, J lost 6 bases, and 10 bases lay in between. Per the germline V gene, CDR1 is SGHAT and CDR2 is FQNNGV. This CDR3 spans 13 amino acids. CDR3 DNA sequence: TGTGCCAGCAGCTTAGCGGGGGACGTCGAGCAGTACTTC. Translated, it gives CASSLAGDVEQYF.

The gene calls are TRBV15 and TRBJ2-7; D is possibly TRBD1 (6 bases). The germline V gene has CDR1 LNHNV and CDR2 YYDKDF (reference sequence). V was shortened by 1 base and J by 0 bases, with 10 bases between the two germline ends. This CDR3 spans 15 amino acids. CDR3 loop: CATSRGQDRSYEQYF. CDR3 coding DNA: TGTGCCACCAGCAGAGGACAGGACCGCTCCTACGAGCAGTACTTC.

As DNA, the CDR3 is TGTGCCAGCAGAAACAGATACATGAACACTGAAGCTTTCTTT. This encodes CASRNRYMNTEAFF. This sequence joins TRBV6-5 and TRBJ1-1; D gene uncertain. The CDR3 is made up of 14 amino acids. The germline V gene has CDR1 MNHEY and CDR2 SVGAGI. V lost 6 bases to trimming and J lost 0 bases, with 11 bases between them.

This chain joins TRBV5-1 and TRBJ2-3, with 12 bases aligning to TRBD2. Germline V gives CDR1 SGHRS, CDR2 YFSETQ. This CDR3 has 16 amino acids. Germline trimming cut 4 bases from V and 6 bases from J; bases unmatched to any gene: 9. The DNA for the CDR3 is TGCGCCAGCAGCACCAGGACTAGCGGGGTGATGGATACGCAGTATTTT. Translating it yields CASSTRTSGVMDTQYF.

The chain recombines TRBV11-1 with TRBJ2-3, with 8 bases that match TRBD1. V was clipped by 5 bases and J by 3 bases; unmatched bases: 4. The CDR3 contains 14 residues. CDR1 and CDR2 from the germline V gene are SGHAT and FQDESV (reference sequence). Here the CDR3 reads CASSQGQGTDTQYF. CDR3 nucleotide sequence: TGTGCCAGCAGCCAAGGACAGGGAACAGATACGCAGTATTTT.

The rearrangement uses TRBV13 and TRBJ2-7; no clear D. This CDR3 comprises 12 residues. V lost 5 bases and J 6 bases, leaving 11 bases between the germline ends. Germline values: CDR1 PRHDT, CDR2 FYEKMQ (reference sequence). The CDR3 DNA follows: TGTGCCAGCAGCGACAACGAAGGCGAGCAGTACTTC. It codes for CASSDNEGEQYF. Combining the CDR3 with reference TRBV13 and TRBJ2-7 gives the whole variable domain AAGVIQSPRHLIKEKRETATLKCYPIPRHDTVYWYQQGPGQDPQFLISFYEKMQSDKGSIPDRFSAQQFSDYHSELNMSSLELGDSALYFCASSDNEGEQYFGPGTRLTVT.

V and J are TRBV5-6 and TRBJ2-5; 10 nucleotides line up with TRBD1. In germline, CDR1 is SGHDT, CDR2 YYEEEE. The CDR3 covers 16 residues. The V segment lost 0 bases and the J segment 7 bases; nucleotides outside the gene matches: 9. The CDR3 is CASSLGQGANGGTQYF. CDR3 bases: TGTGCCAGCAGCTTGGGACAGGGGGCAAATGGTGGGACCCAGTACTTC.

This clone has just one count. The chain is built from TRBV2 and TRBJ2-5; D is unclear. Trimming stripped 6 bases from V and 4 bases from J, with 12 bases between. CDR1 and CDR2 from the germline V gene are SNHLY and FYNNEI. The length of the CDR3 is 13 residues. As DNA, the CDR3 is TGTGCCAGCAGGTTCCAACAGACAGAGACCCAGTACTTC. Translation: CASRFQQTETQYF.

CDR3 DNA: TGTGCCAGCAGTGAAGCTCAGCGGGGGGGCAATGAGCAGTTCTTC. Protein sequence: CASSEAQRGGNEQFF. The chain is built from TRBV2 and TRBJ2-1; 10 bases fit TRBD2. From germline, CDR1 is SNHLY and CDR2 FYNNEI. After removal of 0 bases from V and 6 bases from J, the junction contained 2 bases not matched to a gene. This CDR3 is built from 15 residues.

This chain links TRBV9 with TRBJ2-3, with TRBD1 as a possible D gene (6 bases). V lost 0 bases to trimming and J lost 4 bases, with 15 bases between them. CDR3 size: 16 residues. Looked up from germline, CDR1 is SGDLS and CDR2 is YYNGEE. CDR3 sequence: CASSVDVGARADTQYF. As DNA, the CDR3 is TGTGCCAGCAGCGTAGATGTGGGGGCCCGCGCAGATACGCAGTATTTT.

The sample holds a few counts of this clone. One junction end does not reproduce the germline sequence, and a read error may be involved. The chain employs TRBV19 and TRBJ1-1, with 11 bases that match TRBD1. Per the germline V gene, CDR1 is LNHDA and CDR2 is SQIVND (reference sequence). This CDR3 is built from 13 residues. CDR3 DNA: TGTGCCAGTAGCATAGGACAGGGGGCCGGAGCTTTCTTT. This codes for CASSIGQGAGAFF. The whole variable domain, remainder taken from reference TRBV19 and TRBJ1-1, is DGGITQSPKYLFRKEGQNVTLSCEQNLNHDAMYWYRQDPGQGLRLIYYSQIVNDFQKGDIAEGYSVSREKKESFPLTVTSAQKNPTAFYLCASSIGQGAGAFFGQGTRLTVV.

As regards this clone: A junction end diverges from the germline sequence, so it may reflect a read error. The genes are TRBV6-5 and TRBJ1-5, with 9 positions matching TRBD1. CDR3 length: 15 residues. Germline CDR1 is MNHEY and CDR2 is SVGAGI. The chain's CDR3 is CASHSLTGGNQPQHF. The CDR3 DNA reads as TGTGCCAGCCACTCACTCACAGGGGGCAACCAGCCCCAGCATTTT.